This TCR beta chain was documented in a study of siplizumab effects on memory and regulatory T cells. Study-wide findings and caveats: Memory cells seemed less diverse than naive T cells, which also seemed major contributors to the alloresponse.

Germline V CDR1 and CDR2: SGHRS, YFSETQ. The CDR3 contains 12 residues. The germline V and J ends were trimmed by 9 bases and 8 bases, with 15 bases remaining between them. Concerning this clone: The antigen is unknown.

TCRdb's copy holds only in-frame clones and misses some; the assay was immunoSEQ multiplex PCR. The sample carries 95,000 to 110,000 clones, more than 85% recorded once. The TCR sequence derives from a human donor in good health. V usage is TRBV5-1 and J usage is TRBJ2-1; D tentatively fits TRBD1 or TRBD2 (7 bases each). Material: Tregs sorted from blood. This CDR3 reads CATSRGGDEQFF. The DNA of the CDR3 is TGCGCCACCTCCAGGGGGGGGGATGAGCAGTTCTTC.